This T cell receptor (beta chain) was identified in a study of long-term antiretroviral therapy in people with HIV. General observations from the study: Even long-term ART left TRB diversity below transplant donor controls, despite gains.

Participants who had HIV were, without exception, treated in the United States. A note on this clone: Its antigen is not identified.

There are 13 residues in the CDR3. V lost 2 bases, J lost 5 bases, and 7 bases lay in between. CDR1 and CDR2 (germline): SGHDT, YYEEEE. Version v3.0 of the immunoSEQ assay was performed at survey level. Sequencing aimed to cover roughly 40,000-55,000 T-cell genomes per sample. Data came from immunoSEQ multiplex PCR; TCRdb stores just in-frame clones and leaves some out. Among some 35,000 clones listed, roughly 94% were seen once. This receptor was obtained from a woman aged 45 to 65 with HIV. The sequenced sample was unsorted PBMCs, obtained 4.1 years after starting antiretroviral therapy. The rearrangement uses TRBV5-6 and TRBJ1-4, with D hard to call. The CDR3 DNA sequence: TGTGCCAGCAGCTTTGGGTGGAATGAAAAACTGTTTTTT. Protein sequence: CASSFGWNEKLFF.